This TCR beta chain was recovered during a study of blood T cell repertoires in COVID-19. Study summary: Acute-phase and convalescent COVID-19 samples originated in the United States, Italy and Spain. T cells, B-cell-depleted T cells, or PBMCs provided the cDNA or gDNA that served as material.

The repertoire was sequenced with immunoSEQ multiplex PCR; TCRdb's copy has only in-frame clones and lacks some. Of around 140,000 clones listed, around 83% are singletons. The CDR3 is 13 residues long. The junction had 5 bases not matched to a gene; V was cut back by 6 bases and J by 3 bases. The receptor comes from a man between 60 and 75 years old with active or convalescent COVID-19. The sequencing sample was made of peripheral blood. The rearrangement links TRBV12-3 or TRBV12-4 to TRBJ2-7; 7 bases are shared with TRBD1. The CDR3 bases are TGTGCCAGCAGGACTACAGGGGACTACGAGCAGTACTTC. Translating it yields CASRTTGDYEQYF.